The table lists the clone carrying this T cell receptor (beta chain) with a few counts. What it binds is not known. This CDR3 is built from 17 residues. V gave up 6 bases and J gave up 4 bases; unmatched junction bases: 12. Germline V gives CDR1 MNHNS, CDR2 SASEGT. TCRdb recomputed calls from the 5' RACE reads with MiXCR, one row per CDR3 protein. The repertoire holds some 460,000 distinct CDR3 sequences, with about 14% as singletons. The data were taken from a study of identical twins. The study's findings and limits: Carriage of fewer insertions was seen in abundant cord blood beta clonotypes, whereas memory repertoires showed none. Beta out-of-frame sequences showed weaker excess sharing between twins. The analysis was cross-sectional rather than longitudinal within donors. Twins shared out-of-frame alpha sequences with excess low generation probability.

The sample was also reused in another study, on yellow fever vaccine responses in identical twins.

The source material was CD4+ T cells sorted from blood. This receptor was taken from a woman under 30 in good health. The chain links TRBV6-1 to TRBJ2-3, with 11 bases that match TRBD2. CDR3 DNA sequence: TGTGCCAGCAGCCCCCTCTCTAGCGGGAGGACCTCAGATACGCAGTATTTT. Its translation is CASSPLSSGRTSDTQYF.